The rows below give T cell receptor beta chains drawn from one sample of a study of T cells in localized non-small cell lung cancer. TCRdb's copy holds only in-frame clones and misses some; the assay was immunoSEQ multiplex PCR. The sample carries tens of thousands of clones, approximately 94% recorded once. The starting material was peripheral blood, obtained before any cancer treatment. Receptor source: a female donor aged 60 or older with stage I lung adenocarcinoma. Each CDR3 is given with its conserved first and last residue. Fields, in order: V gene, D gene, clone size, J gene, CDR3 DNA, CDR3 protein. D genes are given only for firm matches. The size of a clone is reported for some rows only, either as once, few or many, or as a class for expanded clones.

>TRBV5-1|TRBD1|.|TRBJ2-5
TGCGCCAGCAGAGAACAGGGGGCGGACCAAGAGACCCAGTACTTC
CASREQGADQETQYF
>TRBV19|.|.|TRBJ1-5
TGTGCCACTAAAGCCGAGGAAAAGCGGGGGTGGGGGAATCAGCCCCAGCATTTT
CATKAEEKRGWGNQPQHF
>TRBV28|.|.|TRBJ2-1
TGTGCCAGCAGTTGGGCAGGGAAACTTTACAATGAGCAGTTCTTC
CASSWAGKLYNEQFF
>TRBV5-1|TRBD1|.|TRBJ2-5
TGCGCCAGCAGCCCGGGACAGGGGCGACCAGAGACCCAGTACTTC
CASSPGQGRPETQYF
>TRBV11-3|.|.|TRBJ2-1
TGTGCCAGCAGCTCTCGAGATCTCCCACTAAATGAGCAGTTCTTC
CASSSRDLPLNEQFF
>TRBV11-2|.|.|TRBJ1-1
TGTGCCAGCAGCTTAGTCAGATACACTGAAGCTTTCTTT
CASSLVRYTEAFF
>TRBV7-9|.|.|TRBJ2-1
TGTGCCAGCAGCCATCGCCTTCCCTCCTACAATGAGCAGTTCTTC
CASSHRLPSYNEQFF
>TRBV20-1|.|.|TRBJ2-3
TGCAGTGTCTCGGTCACAGATACGCAGTATTTT
CSVSVTDTQYF
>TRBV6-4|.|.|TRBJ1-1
TGTGCCAGCAGTAGGCAGATGAACACTGAAGCTTTCTTT
CASSRQMNTEAFF
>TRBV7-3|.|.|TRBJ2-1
TGTGCCAGCAGCTTAATATCCCAATCCGGACAGTTCTTC
CASSLISQSGQFF
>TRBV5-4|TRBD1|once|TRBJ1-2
TGTGCCAGCAGCTTGCAGGGGGGAGGCTACACCTTC
CASSLQGGGYTF
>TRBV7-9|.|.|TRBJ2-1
TGTGCCAGCAGCTTACGGGAAACCTACAATGAGCAGTTCTTC
CASSLRETYNEQFF
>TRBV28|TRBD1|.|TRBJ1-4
TGTGCCAGCAGTCGACAGGGACGGCAGGAAAAACTGTTTTTT
CASSRQGRQEKLFF
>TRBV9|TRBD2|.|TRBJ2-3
TGTGCCAGCAGCGTAGGGAGCGGGACTAAGCCTAGCACAGATACGCAGTATTTT
CASSVGSGTKPSTDTQYF
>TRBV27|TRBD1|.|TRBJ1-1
TGTGCCAGCAGCCAAGGACAGGCCACTGAAGCTTTCTTT
CASSQGQATEAFF
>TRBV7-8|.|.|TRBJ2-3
TGTGCCAGCAGCCCTCGGGTCACAGATACGCAGTATTTT
CASSPRVTDTQYF
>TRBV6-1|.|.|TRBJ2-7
TGTGCCAGCAGTGAAGCGCTTATGGCAGGAAGCTCCTACGAGCAGTACTTC
CASSEALMAGSSYEQYF
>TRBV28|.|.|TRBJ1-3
TGTGCCAGCAGTTTATTGGTGATCTCTGGAAACACCATATATTTT
CASSLLVISGNTIYF
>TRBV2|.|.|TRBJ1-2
TGTGCCAGCAGTGAAGCGAGCGGCTACACCTTC
CASSEASGYTF
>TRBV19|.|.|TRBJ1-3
TGTGCCAGTCGAGATACCAGGGCCTACTCTGGAAACACCATATATTTT
CASRDTRAYSGNTIYF
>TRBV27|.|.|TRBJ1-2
TGTGCCAGCAGTTCGGATTATAACTATGGCTACACCTTC
CASSSDYNYGYTF
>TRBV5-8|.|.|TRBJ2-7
TGTGCCAGCAGCTTGGGCCGGACAGATTCCTACGAGCAGTACTTC
CASSLGRTDSYEQYF
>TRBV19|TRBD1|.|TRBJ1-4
TGTGCCAGCGGGGGACAGTCCCTACCTGGAGTTGAAAAACTGTTTTTT
CASGGQSLPGVEKLFF
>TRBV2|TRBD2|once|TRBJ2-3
TGTGCCAGCAGTAGCGAGGGAGCGGGGGTTAAGTATTTT
CASSSEGAGVKYF
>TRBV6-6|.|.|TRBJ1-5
TGTGCCAGCAGCCTCTCCCTCGGGGGGGACAATCAGCCCCAGCATTTT
CASSLSLGGDNQPQHF
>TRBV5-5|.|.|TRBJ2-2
TGTGCCAGCCATCACGGGGATATGAACACCGGGGAGCTGTTTTTT
CASHHGDMNTGELFF